The source of this TCR beta chain is a study of identical twins. The CDR3 runs 17 residues. Losses at the gene ends were 4 bases for V and 3 bases for J; bases not matched to a gene: 6. Germline V lookup: CDR1 SGHRS, CDR2 YFSETQ. A universal primer site was created by template switching, with the cDNA bearing unique molecular identifiers. TCRdb independently ran MiXCR on the 5' RACE reads; one entry per CDR3 protein. This table holds approximately 590,000 distinct CDR3 sequences, roughly 9.9% found once. Many counts were recorded for this clonotype. The same sample was also studied in work on yellow fever vaccine responses in identical twins. In that study: Twins reportedly had a vaccine T cell response that seemed partly convergent, partly personalized.

This receptor was obtained from a woman aged 18-35 years in good health. Sequenced input: PBMCs. This sequence joins TRBV5-1 and TRBJ2-3; 15 positions match TRBD2. CDR3 bases: TGCGCCAGCAGCGAGAGGACTAGCGGGGGGGTGACAGATACGCAGTATTTT. Its protein product is CASSERTSGGVTDTQYF.